This T cell receptor (beta chain) was identified in a study of blood T cell repertoires in COVID-19. In the original analysis: Amplification of reference gene primers provided the estimated nucleated cell counts. The data were produced by immunoSEQ multiplex PCR, yet TCRdb's version contains in-frame clones alone and is incomplete. V, J and clone size derive from that table, while D and trimming were established from the DNA sequence. The sample carries 410,000 or so clones, around nine tenths recorded once. This clone was counted between two and nine times. This CDR3 is built from 15 residues. The V end was cut by 0 bases, the J end by 4 bases, with 12 bases between. Germline-derived CDR1 and CDR2 are MGHRA and YSYEKL.

V gene TRBV4-1 combines with J gene TRBJ1-2, with D perhaps TRBD1 (6 bases). The TCR sequence derives from a woman in her forties with COVID-19, enrolled during active disease. Sequencing was done on a sample of peripheral blood. The CDR3 DNA sequence: TGCGCCAGCAGCCAAGATCCCACAGGGACCTATGGCTACACCTTC. Amino acids: CASSQDPTGTYGYTF.